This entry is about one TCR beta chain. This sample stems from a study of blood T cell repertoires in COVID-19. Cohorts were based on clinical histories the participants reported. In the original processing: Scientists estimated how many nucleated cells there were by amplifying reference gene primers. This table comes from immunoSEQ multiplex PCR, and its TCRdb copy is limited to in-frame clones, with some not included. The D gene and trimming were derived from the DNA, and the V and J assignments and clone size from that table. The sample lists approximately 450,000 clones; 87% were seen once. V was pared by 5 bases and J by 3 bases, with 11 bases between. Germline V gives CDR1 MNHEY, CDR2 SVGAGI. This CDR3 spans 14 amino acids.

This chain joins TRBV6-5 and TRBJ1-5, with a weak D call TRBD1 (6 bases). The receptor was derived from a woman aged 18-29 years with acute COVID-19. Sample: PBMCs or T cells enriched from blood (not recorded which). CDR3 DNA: TGTGCCAGCAGTATCGACAGGTCCAATCAGCCCCAGCATTTT. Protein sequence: CASSIDRSNQPQHF.